These 10 T cell receptor beta chains were all obtained from the same sample, sequenced in a study of blood T cell repertoires in COVID-19. The protocol was immunoSEQ multiplex PCR, while the TCRdb copy is restricted to in-frame clones and leaves out a portion. The data show tens of thousands of clones, with approximately 87% seen just once and roughly 5.6% held by the top ten. The sequencing input was peripheral blood. These receptors all come from a man aged 45-65 years with active COVID-19.

The chain joins TRBV7-2 to TRBJ2-7; possible D gene TRBD2, 5 bases. The germline CDR1 and CDR2 sequences are SGHTA and FQGNSA. The V gene lost 1 base and the J gene lost 2 bases, with 9 bases spanning the gap. CDR3 length: 14 amino acids. CDR3 bases: TGTGCCAGCAGCTTAGGGCGGGCCACCTACGAGCAGTACTTC. It specifies CASSLGRATYEQYF.

This rearrangement joins TRBV5-6 to TRBJ2-3, with 9 positions matching TRBD1. The germline V gene encodes CDR1 SGHDT and CDR2 YYEEEE. The CDR3 sequence is 14 residues long. The V segment lost 0 bases and the J segment 6 bases; nucleotides outside the gene matches: 2. The CDR3 sequence is CASSLVDRGDTQYF. CDR3 sequence (DNA): TGTGCCAGCAGCTTGGTGGACAGGGGTGATACGCAGTATTTT. Full variable domain (rest looked up from reference TRBV5-6 and TRBJ2-3): DAGVTQSPTHLIKTRGQQVTLRCSPKSGHDTVSWYQQALGQGPQFIFQYYEEEERQRGNFPDRFSGHQFPNYSSELNVNALLLGDSALYLCASSLVDRGDTQYFGPGTRLTVL.

The V call is TRBV6-2 or TRBV6-3, the J call TRBJ2-3; 14 bases agree with TRBD2. The CDR3 consists of 16 residues. In germline, CDR1 is MNHEY, CDR2 SVGEGT. The J segment lost 4 bases and the V segment lost 2 bases, leaving 2 bases of the junction unmatched. Written as DNA, the CDR3 is TGTGCCAGCAGTTACGGACTAGCGGGAGGCGCAGATACGCAGTATTTT. The encoded protein is CASSYGLAGGADTQYF.

V is TRBV2 and J is TRBJ2-7, with D perhaps matching TRBD1 (5 bases). This CDR3 is 15 amino acids long. V lost 2 bases and J 5 bases, leaving 16 bases between the germline ends. The germline V gene encodes CDR1 SNHLY and CDR2 FYNNEI. CDR3 loop: CASSEFKGVINEQYF. CDR3 bases: TGTGCCAGCAGTGAATTTAAAGGGGTTATCAACGAGCAGTACTTC.

This chain joins TRBV15 and TRBJ1-2; maybe TRBD1 (6 bases). The CDR3 spans 16 residues. Trimming removed 1 base from V and 6 bases from J, with 18 bases in between. CDR1 LNHNV and CDR2 YYDKDF come from the germline V gene (reference sequence). The CDR3 coding sequence is TGTGCCACCAGCAGAGGTTGGGGCAGGGGAATTAATGGCTACACCTTC. This gives the protein CATSRGWGRGINGYTF.

The chain couples TRBV3-1 (or the pseudogene TRBV3-2) to TRBJ2-7; D is unresolved. The CDR3 runs 13 residues. The germline CDR1 and CDR2 sequences are LGHDT and YNNKEL (reference sequence). V lost 0 bases, J lost 5 bases, and 8 bases lay in between. The CDR3 reads CASSQDDIDEQYF. The CDR3, as DNA: TGTGCCAGCAGCCAAGACGATATAGACGAGCAGTACTTC.

V is TRBV6-1 and J is TRBJ1-1; TRBD1 matches at 8 bases. Germline V gives CDR1 MNHNS, CDR2 SASEGT. CDR3 size: 14 residues. V lost 1 base, J lost 7 bases, and 5 bases stayed unmatched. The CDR3 DNA follows: TGTGCCAGCAGTGAAGGATCAGGGGGCATTGAAGCTTTCTTT. Encoded protein: CASSEGSGGIEAFF.

This chain connects TRBV14 to TRBJ2-1; 7 bases are a match to TRBD1. Germline-derived CDR1 and CDR2 are SGHDN and FVKESK. There are 16 residues in the CDR3. V trimming: 0 bases; J trimming: 7 bases; junction bases outside the gene matches: 9. Here the CDR3 DNA reads TGTGCCAGCAGCCAAGAGCAAGACAGGGTGCGGAATGAGCAGTTCTTC. Encoded protein: CASSQEQDRVRNEQFF.

The chain joins TRBV5-1 to TRBJ2-5, with D hard to call. V was trimmed by 0 bases and J by 3 bases, leaving 9 bases between them. CDR1 and CDR2 from the germline V gene are SGHRS and YFSETQ. The CDR3 covers 14 residues. Here the CDR3 reads CASSLAPKKETQYF. Written as DNA, the CDR3 is TGCGCCAGCAGCTTGGCCCCAAAAAAAGAGACCCAGTACTTC.

The V gene is TRBV5-5, the J gene TRBJ1-1; D possibly corresponds to TRBD1 (5 bases). Trimming pared 7 bases from V and 1 base from J, leaving 14 bases between. The CDR3 totals 14 residues. The germline gives CDR1 SGHKS, CDR2 YYEKEE (reference sequence). As DNA, the CDR3 is TGTGCCAGCTTCCCGACAGAGAGGAACACTGAAGCTTTCTTT. Translated, it gives CASFPTERNTEAFF.